The source of this T cell receptor beta chain is a study of blood T cell repertoires in COVID-19. Study details: Sites across the United States, Italy and Spain contributed samples from acute and convalescent COVID-19. Nucleic acid was either cDNA or gDNA, and it came from T cells, B-cell-depleted T cells, or PBMCs.

V lost 0 bases, J lost 7 bases, and 9 bases stayed unmatched. Germline V gene lookup returns CDR1 LNHDA and CDR2 SQIVND (reference sequence). This CDR3 is 17 amino acids long. Study processing details: Amplification of reference gene primers provided the estimated nucleated cell counts. Produced via immunoSEQ multiplex PCR; TCRdb's table is partial and in-frame only. V, J and clone size were drawn from that table, and D and trimming were deduced from the DNA. The top ten hold under 5% of the sample, which has over 100,000 clones, around 80% seen once. This clone was observed once. This clonotype originated in a woman of 80 years or more with acute or convalescent COVID-19. The rearrangement joins TRBV19 to TRBJ2-1, with 10 bases identical to TRBD2. Sequenced material: peripheral blood. DNA of the CDR3: TGTGCCAGTAGTATAGAAACCCGGGGACTAGCGCGTAATGAGCAGTTCTTC. Translated: CASSIETRGLARNEQFF.